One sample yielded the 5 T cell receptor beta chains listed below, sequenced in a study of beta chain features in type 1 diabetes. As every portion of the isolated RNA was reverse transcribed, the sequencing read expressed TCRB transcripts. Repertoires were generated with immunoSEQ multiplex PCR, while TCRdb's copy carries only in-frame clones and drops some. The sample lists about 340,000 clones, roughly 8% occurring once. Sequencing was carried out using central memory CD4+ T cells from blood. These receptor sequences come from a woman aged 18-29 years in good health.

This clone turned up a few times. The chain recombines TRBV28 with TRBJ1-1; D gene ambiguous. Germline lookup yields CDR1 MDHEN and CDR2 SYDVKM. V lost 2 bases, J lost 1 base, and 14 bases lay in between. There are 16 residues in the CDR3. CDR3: CASSLTFVRKNTEAFF. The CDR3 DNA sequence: TGTGCCAGCAGTTTAACGTTCGTGAGGAAGAACACTGAAGCTTTCTTT.

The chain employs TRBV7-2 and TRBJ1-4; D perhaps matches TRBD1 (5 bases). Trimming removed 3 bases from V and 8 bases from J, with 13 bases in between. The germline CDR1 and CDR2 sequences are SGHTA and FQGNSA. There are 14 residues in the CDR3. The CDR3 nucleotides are TGTGCCAGCAGCTTTGGGGGGAGTAGGGAAAAACTGTTTTTT. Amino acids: CASSFGGSREKLFF.

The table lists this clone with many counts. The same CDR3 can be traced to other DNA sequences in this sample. CDR3 nucleotide sequence: TGCAGTGCTAGTTCGGAGACCCAGTACTTC. Protein: CSASSETQYF. The chain employs TRBV20-1 and TRBJ2-5, with unresolved D. Germline V CDR1 and CDR2: DFQATT, SNEGSKA (reference sequence). The V end was cut by 3 bases, the J end by 5 bases, with 4 bases between. The CDR3 runs 10 residues.

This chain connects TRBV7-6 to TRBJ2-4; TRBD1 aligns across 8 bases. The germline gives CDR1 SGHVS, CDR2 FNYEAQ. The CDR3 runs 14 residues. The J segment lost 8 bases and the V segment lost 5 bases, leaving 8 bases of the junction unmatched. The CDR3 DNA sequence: TGTGCCAGCAGCCCCCGTGCAGGGGGCTACATTCAGTACTTC. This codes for CASSPRAGGYIQYF.

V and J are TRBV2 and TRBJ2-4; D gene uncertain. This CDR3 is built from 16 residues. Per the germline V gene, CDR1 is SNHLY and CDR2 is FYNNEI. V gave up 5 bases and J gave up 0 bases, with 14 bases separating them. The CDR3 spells CASSLYQSLAKNIQYF. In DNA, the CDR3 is TGTGCCAGCAGTCTTTATCAGAGTTTAGCCAAAAACATTCAGTACTTC. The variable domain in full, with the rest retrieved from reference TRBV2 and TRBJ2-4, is EPEVTQTPSHQVTQMGQEVILRCVPISNHLYFYWYRQILGQKVEFLVSFYNNEISEKSEIFDDQFSVERPDGSNFTLKIRSTKLEDSAMYFCASSLYQSLAKNIQYFGAGTRLSVL.